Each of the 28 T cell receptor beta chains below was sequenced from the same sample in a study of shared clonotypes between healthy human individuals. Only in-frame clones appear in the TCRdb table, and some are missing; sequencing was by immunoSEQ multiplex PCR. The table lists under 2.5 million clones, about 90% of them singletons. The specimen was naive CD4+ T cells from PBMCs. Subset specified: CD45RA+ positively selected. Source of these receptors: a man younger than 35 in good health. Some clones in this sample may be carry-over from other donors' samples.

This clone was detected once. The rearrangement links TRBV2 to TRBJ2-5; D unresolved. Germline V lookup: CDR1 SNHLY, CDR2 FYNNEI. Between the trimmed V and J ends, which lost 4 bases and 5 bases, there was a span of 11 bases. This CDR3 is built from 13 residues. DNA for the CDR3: TGTGCCAGCAGTGCTAGTCGCTGGGAGACCCAGTACTTC. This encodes CASSASRWETQYF.

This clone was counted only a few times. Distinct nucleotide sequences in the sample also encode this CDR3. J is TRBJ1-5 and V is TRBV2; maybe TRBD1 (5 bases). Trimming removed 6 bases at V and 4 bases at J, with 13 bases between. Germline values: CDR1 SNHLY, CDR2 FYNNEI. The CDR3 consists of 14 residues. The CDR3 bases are TGTGCCAGCAGGCGGACGGGGGATAATCAGCCCCAGCATTTT. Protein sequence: CASRRTGDNQPQHF.

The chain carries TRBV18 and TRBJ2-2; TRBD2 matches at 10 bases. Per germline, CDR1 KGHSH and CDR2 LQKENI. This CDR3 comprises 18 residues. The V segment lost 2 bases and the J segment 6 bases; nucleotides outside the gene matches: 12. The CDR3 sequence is CASSPKDAGTSDSGELFF. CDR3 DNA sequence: TGTGCCAGCTCACCAAAAGACGCCGGGACTAGCGACTCCGGGGAGCTGTTTTTT.

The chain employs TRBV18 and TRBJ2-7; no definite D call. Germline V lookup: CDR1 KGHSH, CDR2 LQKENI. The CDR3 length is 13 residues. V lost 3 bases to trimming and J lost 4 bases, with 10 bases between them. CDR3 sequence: CASSPFNPYEQYF. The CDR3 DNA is TGTGCCAGCTCACCCTTTAATCCTTACGAGCAGTACTTC.

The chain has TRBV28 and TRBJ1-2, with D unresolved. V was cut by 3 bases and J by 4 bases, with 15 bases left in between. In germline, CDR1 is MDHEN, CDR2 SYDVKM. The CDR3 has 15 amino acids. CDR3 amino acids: CASSFSLGRGYGYTF. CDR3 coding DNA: TGTGCCAGCAGTTTTAGCCTTGGACGGGGCTATGGCTACACCTTC.

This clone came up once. The CDR3 here is CASSQGVPGTSQFF. CDR3 sequence (DNA): TGCGCCAGCAGCCAAGGGGTCCCCGGGACTTCGCAGTTCTTC. J is TRBJ2-1 and V is TRBV4-3; D perhaps matches TRBD2 (6 bases). V dropped 1 base and J dropped 12 bases, with 16 bases sitting between them. The CDR3 has 14 residues. Looked up from germline, CDR1 is LGHNA and CDR2 is YSLEER.

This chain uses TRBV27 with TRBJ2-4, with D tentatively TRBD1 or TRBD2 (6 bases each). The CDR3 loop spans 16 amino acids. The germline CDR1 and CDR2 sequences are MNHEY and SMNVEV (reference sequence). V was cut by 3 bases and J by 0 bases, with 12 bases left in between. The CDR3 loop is CASSLWGAQAKNIQYF. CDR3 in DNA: TGTGCCAGCAGTTTGTGGGGGGCGCAAGCCAAAAACATTCAGTACTTC.

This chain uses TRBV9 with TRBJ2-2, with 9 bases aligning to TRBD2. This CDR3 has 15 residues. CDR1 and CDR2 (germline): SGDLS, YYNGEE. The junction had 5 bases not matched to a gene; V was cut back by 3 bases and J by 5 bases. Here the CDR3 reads CASSARLAETGELFF. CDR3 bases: TGTGCCAGCAGCGCCAGACTAGCGGAGACCGGGGAGCTGTTTTTT.

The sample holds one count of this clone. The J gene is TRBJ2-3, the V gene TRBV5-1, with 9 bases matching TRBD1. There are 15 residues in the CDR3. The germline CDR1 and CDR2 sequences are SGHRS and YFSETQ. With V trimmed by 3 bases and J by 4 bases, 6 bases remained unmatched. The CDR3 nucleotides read TGCGCCAGCAGCTCCTTGACAGGGGGTTCAGATACGCAGTATTTT. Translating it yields CASSSLTGGSDTQYF. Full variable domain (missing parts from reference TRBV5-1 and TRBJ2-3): KAGVTQTPRYLIKTRGQQVTLSCSPISGHRSVSWYQQTPGQGLQFLFEYFSETQRNKGNFPGRFSGRQFSNSRSEMNVSTLELGDSALYLCASSSLTGGSDTQYFGPGTRLTVL.

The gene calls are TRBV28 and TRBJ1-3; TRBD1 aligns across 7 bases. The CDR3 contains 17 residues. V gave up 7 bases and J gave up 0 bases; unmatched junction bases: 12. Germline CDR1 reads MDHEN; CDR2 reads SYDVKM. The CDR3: CASIAGGGVLSGNTIYF. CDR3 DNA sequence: TGTGCCAGCATCGCAGGAGGGGGCGTACTCTCTGGAAACACCATATATTTT. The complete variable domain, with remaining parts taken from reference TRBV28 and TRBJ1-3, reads DVKVTQSSRYLVKRTGEKVFLECVQDMDHENMFWYRQDPGLGLRLIYFSYDVKMKEKGDIPEGYSVSREKKERFSLILESASTNQTSMYLCASIAGGGVLSGNTIYFGEGSWLTVV.

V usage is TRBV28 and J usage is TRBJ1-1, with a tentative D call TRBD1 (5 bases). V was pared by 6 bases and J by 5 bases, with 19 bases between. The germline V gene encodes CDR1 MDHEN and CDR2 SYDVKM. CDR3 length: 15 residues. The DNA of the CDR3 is TGTGCCAGCAGAAACCAAGGGGCCCGGGAAACTGAAGCTTTCTTT. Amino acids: CASRNQGARETEAFF.

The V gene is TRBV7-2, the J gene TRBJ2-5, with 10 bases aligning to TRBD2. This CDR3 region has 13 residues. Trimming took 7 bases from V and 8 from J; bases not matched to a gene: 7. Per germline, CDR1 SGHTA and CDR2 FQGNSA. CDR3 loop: CASKLSGRVTQYF. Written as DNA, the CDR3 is TGTGCCAGCAAATTAAGCGGGAGGGTAACCCAGTACTTC.

The CDR3 loop reads CASSPQGGSTEAFF. CDR3 coding DNA: TGTGCCAGCTCCCCACAGGGGGGAAGCACTGAAGCTTTCTTT. V is TRBV6-4 and J is TRBJ1-1; 8 bases line up with TRBD1. V lost 8 bases, J lost 4 bases, and 9 bases stayed unmatched. This CDR3 is built from 14 residues. CDR1 is MRHNA and CDR2 is SNTAGT in the germline V gene.

DNA of the CDR3: TGTGCCAGCAGCTTATTACCAATTAGGTCCGCAGCTTTCTTT. The encoded protein is CASSLLPIRSAAFF. J is TRBJ1-1 and V is TRBV7-3, with D uncertain. Trimming shortened V by 2 bases and J by 10 bases, and 17 bases separated the two germline ends. The germline gives CDR1 SGHTA, CDR2 FQGTGA. CDR3 size: 14 residues.

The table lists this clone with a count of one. The CDR3 loop reads CASSLSSGTNTGELFF. CDR3 DNA sequence: TGCGCCAGCAGCTTGTCTAGCGGGACGAACACCGGGGAGCTGTTTTTT. The V gene is TRBV5-1, the J gene TRBJ2-2; 9 bases line up with TRBD2. The trim removed 1 base at V and 0 bases at J, leaving 1 base unmatched. The CDR3 contains 16 residues. From germline, CDR1 is SGHRS and CDR2 YFSETQ.

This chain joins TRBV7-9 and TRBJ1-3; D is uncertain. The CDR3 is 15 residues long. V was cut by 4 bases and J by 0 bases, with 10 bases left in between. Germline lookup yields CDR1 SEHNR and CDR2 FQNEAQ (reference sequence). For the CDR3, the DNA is TGTGCCAGCAGCTCGATATCGGCCTCTGGAAACACCATATATTTT. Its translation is CASSSISASGNTIYF.

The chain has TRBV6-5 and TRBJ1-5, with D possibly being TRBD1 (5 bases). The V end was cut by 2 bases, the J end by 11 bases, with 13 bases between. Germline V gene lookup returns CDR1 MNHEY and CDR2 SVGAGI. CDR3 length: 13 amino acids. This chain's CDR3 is CASSYGGNSAQHF. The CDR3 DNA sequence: TGTGCCAGCAGTTACGGGGGGAATTCAGCCCAGCATTTT.

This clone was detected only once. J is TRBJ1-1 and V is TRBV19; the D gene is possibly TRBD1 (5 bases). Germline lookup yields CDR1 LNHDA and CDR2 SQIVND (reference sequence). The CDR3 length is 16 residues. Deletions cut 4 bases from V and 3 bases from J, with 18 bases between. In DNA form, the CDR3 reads TGTGCCAGTAGTAGAGGGCCGGGGGGTAGAGACACTGAAGCTTTCTTT. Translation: CASSRGPGGRDTEAFF.

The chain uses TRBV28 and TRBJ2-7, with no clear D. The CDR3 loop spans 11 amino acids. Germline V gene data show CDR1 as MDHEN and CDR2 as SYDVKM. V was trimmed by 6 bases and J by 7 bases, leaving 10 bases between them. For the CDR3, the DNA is TGTGCCAGCAGGTTGGTGGGGGAGCAGTACTTC. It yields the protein CASRLVGEQYF.

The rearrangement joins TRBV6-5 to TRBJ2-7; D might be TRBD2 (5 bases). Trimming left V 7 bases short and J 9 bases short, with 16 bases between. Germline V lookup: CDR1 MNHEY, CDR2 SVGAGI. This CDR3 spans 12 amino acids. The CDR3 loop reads CASISPPGRQYF. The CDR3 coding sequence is TGTGCCAGCATCTCCCCCCCGGGGAGGCAGTACTTC.

The CDR3 region has the DNA TGTGCCAGCCACAGGGGAAATGAAAAACTGTTTTTT. Translating it yields CASHRGNEKLFF. This chain connects TRBV19 to TRBJ1-4, with 7 bases lining up with TRBD1. The junction had 3 bases not matched to a gene; V was cut back by 9 bases and J by 5 bases. The CDR3 contains 12 residues. Looked up from germline, CDR1 is LNHDA and CDR2 is SQIVND (reference sequence).

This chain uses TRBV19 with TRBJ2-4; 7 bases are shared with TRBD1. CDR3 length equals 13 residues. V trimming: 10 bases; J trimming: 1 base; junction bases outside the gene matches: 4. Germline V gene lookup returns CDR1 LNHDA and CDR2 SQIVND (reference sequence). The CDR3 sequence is CAILDRAKNIQYF. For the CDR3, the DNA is TGTGCCATATTGGACAGGGCCAAAAACATTCAGTACTTC.

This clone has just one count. The chain's CDR3 is CASSPSAQALGPQHF. CDR3 nucleotides: TGTGCCAGCAGCCCATCCGCACAGGCCTTGGGGCCCCAGCATTTT. The gene calls are TRBV9 and TRBJ1-5, with D possibly being TRBD1 (5 bases). Germline V lookup: CDR1 SGDLS, CDR2 YYNGEE. There are 15 residues in the CDR3. V was trimmed by 4 bases and J by 9 bases, leaving 20 bases between them.

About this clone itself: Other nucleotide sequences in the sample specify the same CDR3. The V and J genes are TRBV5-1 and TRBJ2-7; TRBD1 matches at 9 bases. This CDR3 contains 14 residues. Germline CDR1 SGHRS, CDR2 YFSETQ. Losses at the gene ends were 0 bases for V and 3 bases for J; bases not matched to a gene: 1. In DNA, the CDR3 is TGCGCCAGCAGCTTGGTGGACAGGGGCTACGAGCAGTACTTC. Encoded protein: CASSLVDRGYEQYF.

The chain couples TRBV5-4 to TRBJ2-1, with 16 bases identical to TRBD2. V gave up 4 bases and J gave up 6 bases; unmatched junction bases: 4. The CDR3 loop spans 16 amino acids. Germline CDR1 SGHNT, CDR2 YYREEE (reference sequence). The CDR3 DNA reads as TGTGCCAGCAGCACGGGACTAGCGGGAGGGCGCAATGAGCAGTTCTTC. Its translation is CASSTGLAGGRNEQFF.

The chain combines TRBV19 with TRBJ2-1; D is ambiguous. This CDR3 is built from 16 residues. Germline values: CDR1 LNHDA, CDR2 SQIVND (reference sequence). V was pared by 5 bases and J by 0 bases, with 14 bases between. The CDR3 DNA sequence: TGTGCCAGTAGTCTGCCGGGCGGTCGCTCCTACAATGAGCAGTTCTTC. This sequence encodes CASSLPGGRSYNEQFF. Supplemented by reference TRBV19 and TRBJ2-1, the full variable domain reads DGGITQSPKYLFRKEGQNVTLSCEQNLNHDAMYWYRQDPGQGLRLIYYSQIVNDFQKGDIAEGYSVSREKKESFPLTVTSAQKNPTAFYLCASSLPGGRSYNEQFFGPGTRLTVL.

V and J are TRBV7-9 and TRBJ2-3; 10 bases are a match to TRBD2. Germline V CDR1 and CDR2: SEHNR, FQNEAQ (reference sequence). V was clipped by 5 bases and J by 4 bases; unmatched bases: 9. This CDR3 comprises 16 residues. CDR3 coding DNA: TGTGCCAGCAGCCTCGGGCTAGCGGGAGTACCAGATACGCAGTATTTT. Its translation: CASSLGLAGVPDTQYF.

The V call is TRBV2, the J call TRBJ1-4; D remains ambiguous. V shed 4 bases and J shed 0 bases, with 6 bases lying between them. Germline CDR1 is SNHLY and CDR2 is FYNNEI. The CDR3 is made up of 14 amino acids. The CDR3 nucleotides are TGTGCCAGCAGTGTTTATGCAACTAATGAAAAACTGTTTTTT. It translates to CASSVYATNEKLFF.